One and the same sample provided the 21 T cell receptor beta chains below, sequenced in a study of T-cell reconstitution after alpha-beta-depleted transplantation in children. Unique molecular identifiers were used in preparing the TCRbeta library. TCRdb re-called the PCR reads through MiXCR, storing one row per CDR3 protein. The table lists fewer than 25,000 distinct CDR3 sequences, about a tenth of them singletons. This specimen consisted of PBMCs from the stem cell graft donor, obtained from the stem cell graft. The receptors were sampled from a human donor who donated a stem cell graft to a child with chronic granulomatous disease.

This clonotype was observed many times. The chain combines TRBV20-1 with TRBJ2-1, with 7 positions matching TRBD2. J gave up 5 bases and V 6 bases, and 10 bases lay outside the gene matches. Germline CDR1 DFQATT, CDR2 SNEGSKA (reference sequence). This CDR3 is 14 amino acids long. CDR3 loop: CSAATSEKHNEQFF. The DNA of the CDR3 is TGCAGTGCGGCTACTAGCGAAAAACACAATGAGCAGTTCTTC.

This clonotype was detected ten times or more. The rearrangement links TRBV14 to TRBJ2-1; possibly TRBD1 for D (6 bases). CDR3 length equals 16 residues. V dropped 0 bases and J dropped 5 bases, with 14 bases sitting between them. The germline V gene has CDR1 SGHDN and CDR2 FVKESK. CDR3 residues: CASSQETGTPNNEQFF. The CDR3, as DNA: TGTGCCAGCAGCCAAGAAACCGGGACACCTAACAATGAGCAGTTCTTC. The complete variable domain, with remaining parts taken from reference TRBV14 and TRBJ2-1, reads EAGVTQFPSHSVIEKGQTVTLRCDPISGHDNLYWYRRVMGKEIKFLLHFVKESKQDESGMPNNRFLAERTGGTYSTLKVQPAELEDSGVYFCASSQETGTPNNEQFFGPGTRLTVL.

This clonotype was picked up a small number of times. The chain combines TRBV3-1 with TRBJ2-4; 10 positions agree with TRBD1. Trimming removed 8 bases from V and 0 bases from J; junction bases left unmatched: 10. This CDR3 is 17 amino acids long. CDR1 and CDR2 from the germline V gene are LGHDT and YNNKEL (reference sequence). The CDR3 DNA is TGTGCCAGCTGCCCAGACAGGGGGCGACTAGCCAAAAACATTCAGTACTTC. Amino acid sequence: CASCPDRGRLAKNIQYF. The variable domain in full, with the rest retrieved from reference TRBV3-1 and TRBJ2-4, is DTAVSQTPKYLVTQMGNDKSIKCEQNLGHDTMYWYKQDSKKFLKIMFSYNNKELIINETVPNRFSPKSPDKAHLNLHINSLELGDSAVYFCASCPDRGRLAKNIQYFGAGTRLSVL.

The rearrangement links TRBV3-1 to TRBJ1-6; 8 nucleotides line up with TRBD1. This CDR3 contains 14 residues. The germline V gene encodes CDR1 LGHDT and CDR2 YNNKEL (reference sequence). V lost 1 base to trimming and J lost 10 bases; unmatched junction nucleotides: 3. In DNA form, the CDR3 reads TGTGCCAGCAGCCAAGTTACAGGGGGATCACCCCTCCACTTT. It specifies CASSQVTGGSPLHF.

This clonotype was observed many times. The chain carries TRBV5-1 and TRBJ2-7; no clear D. With 0 bases removed from V and 0 bases from J, the gap between germline ends came to 7 bases. Germline CDR1 reads SGHRS; CDR2 reads YFSETQ. The CDR3 is made up of 14 amino acids. Here the CDR3 DNA reads TGCGCCAGCAGCTTGGGACGGATCTCCTACGAGCAGTACTTC. Protein product: CASSLGRISYEQYF.

This clonotype appeared many times. The genes are TRBV12-3 or TRBV12-4 and TRBJ2-5; D not resolved. V lost 4 bases and J 2 bases, leaving 8 bases between the germline ends. The CDR3 covers 13 residues. Here the CDR3 reads CASSSPEQETQYF. For the CDR3, the DNA is TGTGCCAGCAGTTCGCCAGAGCAAGAGACCCAGTACTTC.

Many counts were recorded for this clonotype. The CDR3 DNA reads as TGTGCCAGCAGTTACTTGACAGGGGGAAATGAGCAGTTCTTC. This translates into CASSYLTGGNEQFF. The chain employs TRBV6-2 or TRBV6-3 and TRBJ2-1; TRBD1 aligns across 9 bases. Germline V lookup: CDR1 MNHEY, CDR2 SVGEGT. The CDR3 covers 14 residues. V lost 1 base to trimming and J lost 7 bases; unmatched junction nucleotides: 2.

Within the sample, this clonotype is medium-sized. The V gene is TRBV7-3, the J gene TRBJ2-3; no firm D call. The CDR3 is made up of 15 amino acids. CDR1 SGHTA and CDR2 FQGTGA come from the germline V gene. The V end was cut by 1 base, the J end by 0 bases, with 8 bases between. The CDR3 reads CASSLSTLSTDTQYF. CDR3 DNA sequence: TGTGCCAGCAGCTTAAGCACACTCAGCACAGATACGCAGTATTTT.

This clonotype has just a few counts. The chain's CDR3 is CASRPDSLPNEKLFF. The CDR3 DNA reads as TGTGCCAGCAGACCGGACAGCCTCCCGAATGAAAAACTGTTTTTT. The V and J genes are TRBV27 and TRBJ1-4, with D tentatively TRBD1 (6 bases). CDR3 size: 15 residues. Trimming left V 6 bases short and J 5 bases short, with 16 bases between. Germline V gene data show CDR1 as MNHEY and CDR2 as SMNVEV (reference sequence).

This clonotype was counted ten times or more. The chain joins TRBV5-1 to TRBJ1-1, with D maybe TRBD1 (5 bases). This CDR3 spans 15 amino acids. Germline CDR1 reads SGHRS; CDR2 reads YFSETQ. V gave up 0 bases and J gave up 6 bases, with 15 bases separating them. In DNA form, the CDR3 reads TGCGCCAGCAGCTTGGTGCCAGGGAATTTAGCTGAAGCTTTCTTT. This codes for CASSLVPGNLAEAFF.

This clonotype was detected ten times or more. The V call is TRBV12-3 or TRBV12-4, the J call TRBJ1-5, with 8 bases aligning to TRBD1. Trimming cost V 3 bases and J 5 bases; bases outside gene matches: 3. CDR3 size: 14 residues. The CDR3: CASSFYRGYQPQHF. DNA of the CDR3: TGTGCCAGCAGTTTCTACAGGGGGTATCAGCCCCAGCATTTT.

This clonotype was picked up many times. V gene TRBV28 combines with J gene TRBJ1-1; D uncertain. This CDR3 comprises 11 residues. CDR1 is MDHEN, CDR2 SYDVKM, per germline. The V end lost 5 bases, the J end lost 0 bases, and 1 base lay between the germline ends. CDR3 protein: CASSMNTEAFF. The CDR3 DNA follows: TGTGCCAGCAGTATGAACACTGAAGCTTTCTTT.

This clonotype was picked up many times. The chain uses TRBV5-4 and TRBJ1-1, with 7 nucleotides matching TRBD1. CDR1 is SGHNT and CDR2 is YYREEE in the germline V gene (reference sequence). The CDR3 has 17 residues. Trimming took 0 bases from V and 0 from J; bases not matched to a gene: 8. DNA of the CDR3: TGTGCCAGCAGCTTGGGTAGGGGGCGATGGATGAACACTGAAGCTTTCTTT. Its protein is CASSLGRGRWMNTEAFF.

This chain uses TRBV28 with TRBJ2-7, with no clear D. Germline CDR1 reads MDHEN; CDR2 reads SYDVKM. V was trimmed by 8 bases and J by 3 bases, leaving 14 bases between them. The CDR3 length is 13 residues. CDR3 coding DNA: TGTGCCAGCTCCCGTTTTAAGGGCTACGAGCAGTACTTC. Translating gives CASSRFKGYEQYF.

The chain is built from TRBV5-4 and TRBJ2-4, with no clear D. The V gene's germline CDR1 is SGHNT and CDR2 YYREEE (reference sequence). The CDR3 sequence is 16 residues long. V lost 0 bases to trimming and J lost 6 bases, with 16 bases between them. The CDR3 bases are TGTGCCAGCAGCTTGGGCATCGGGCTATCTAGAAACATTCAGTACTTC. Protein: CASSLGIGLSRNIQYF.

This clonotype has a count of ten or more. The rearrangement joins TRBV6-5 to TRBJ1-2; D unclear. V was pared by 6 bases and J by 6 bases, with 17 bases between. Germline-derived CDR1 and CDR2 are MNHEY and SVGAGI. The CDR3 contains 14 residues. The CDR3 spells CASRTGPRKDGYTF. DNA for the CDR3: TGTGCCAGCAGAACGGGCCCGCGGAAGGATGGCTACACCTTC.

This clonotype was counted only a few times. A read error may explain this, as a much larger clone is one base away. This chain joins TRBV20-1 and TRBJ2-4, with 11 bases aligning to TRBD2. This CDR3 is built from 17 residues. The germline V gene encodes CDR1 DFQATT and CDR2 SNEGSKA (reference sequence). As DNA, the CDR3 is TGCTGTGCTATCCCATCCGGGACTAGCGGATTCAAAAACATTCAGTACTTC. Translation: CCAIPSGTSGFKNIQYF.

Ten or more counts support this clonotype. The chain employs TRBV6-5 and TRBJ1-4, with D perhaps TRBD1 (5 bases). Germline values: CDR1 MNHEY, CDR2 SVGAGI. The CDR3 totals 16 residues. Trimming removed 2 bases from V and 8 bases from J, with 18 bases in between. CDR3 DNA: TGTGCCAGCAGTTACCGACGCACGACGGGGGGAGAAAAACTGTTTTTT. Translated, it gives CASSYRRTTGGEKLFF.

This clonotype was counted many times. This chain uses TRBV7-2 with TRBJ2-5; 8 positions match TRBD2. V was clipped by 7 bases and J by 5 bases; unmatched bases: 6. CDR3 length equals 13 residues. CDR1 SGHTA and CDR2 FQGNSA come from the germline V gene. As DNA, the CDR3 is TGTGCCAGCATACCCAGCGGGAGCGAGACCCAGTACTTC. It translates to CASIPSGSETQYF.

In this sample, this clonotype turned up many times. CDR3 sequence: CSVVGAGAPNTGELFF. The CDR3 region has the DNA TGCAGCGTGGTAGGGGCAGGGGCCCCAAACACCGGGGAGCTGTTTTTT. V gene TRBV29-1 combines with J gene TRBJ2-2, with D tentatively TRBD1 (6 bases). Germline assignment: CDR1 SQVTM and CDR2 ANQGSEA. The CDR3 has 16 amino acids. V lost 6 bases and J 2 bases, leaving 19 bases between the germline ends.

This clonotype was counted at least ten times. This sequence joins TRBV9 and TRBJ2-1; 8 nucleotides agree with TRBD2. Germline assignment: CDR1 SGDLS and CDR2 YYNGEE. This CDR3 region has 15 residues. V trimming: 4 bases; J trimming: 7 bases; junction bases outside the gene matches: 10. The CDR3 region is CASSHRLALANEQFF. The CDR3 DNA follows: TGTGCCAGCAGCCACCGACTAGCGTTGGCGAATGAGCAGTTCTTC.